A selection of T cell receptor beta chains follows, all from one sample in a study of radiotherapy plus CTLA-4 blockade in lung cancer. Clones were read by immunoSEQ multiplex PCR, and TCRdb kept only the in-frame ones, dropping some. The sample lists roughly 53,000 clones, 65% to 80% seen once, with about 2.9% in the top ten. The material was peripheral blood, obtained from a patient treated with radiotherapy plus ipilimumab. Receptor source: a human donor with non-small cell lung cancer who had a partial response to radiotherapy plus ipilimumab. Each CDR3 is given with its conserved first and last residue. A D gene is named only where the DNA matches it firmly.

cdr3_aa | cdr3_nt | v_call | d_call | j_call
CASSLEGRWANEQFF | TGTGCCAGCAGCTTAGAAGGTAGGTGGGCCAATGAGCAGTTCTTC | TRBV7-2 | NA | TRBJ2-1
CASSLFRSNQPQHF | TGTGCCAGCAGCTTGTTTCGTAGCAATCAGCCCCAGCATTTT | TRBV5-6 | NA | TRBJ1-5
CASSTATGGVYGYTF | TGTGCCAGCAGCACCGCGACAGGGGGCGTCTATGGCTACACCTTC | TRBV7-9 | TRBD1 | TRBJ1-2
CASSRQGGYEQYF | TGTGCCAGCAGTAGGCAGGGAGGCTACGAGCAGTACTTC | TRBV27 | NA | TRBJ2-7
CASSPRGSGELFF | TGTGCCAGCTCACCCCGGGGGTCCGGGGAGCTGTTTTTT | TRBV18 | NA | TRBJ2-2
CASSFTSGLDGYTF | TGTGCCAGCAGCTTTACTTCGGGGTTGGATGGCTACACCTTC | TRBV11-1 | NA | TRBJ1-2
CASRTSGGNYEQYF | TGTGCCAGTAGGACTAGCGGGGGGAACTACGAGCAGTACTTC | TRBV19 | TRBD2 | TRBJ2-7
CASSTSGGAYDEQFF | TGTGCCAGTAGTACTAGCGGGGGGGCGTACGATGAGCAGTTCTTC | TRBV19 | TRBD2 | TRBJ2-1
CASSLSEFYNSPLHF | TGTGCCAGCAGCTTGTCTGAGTTCTATAATTCACCCCTCCACTTT | TRBV5-6 | NA | TRBJ1-6
CASSQGSRVNYGYTF | TGTGCCAGCAGCCAAGGTTCCAGGGTTAACTATGGCTACACCTTC | TRBV14 | NA | TRBJ1-2
CASRPGQSSYNEQFF | TGTGCCAGCAGGCCTGGACAAAGCTCCTACAATGAGCAGTTCTTC | TRBV7-2 | NA | TRBJ2-1
CASSYGGGHGYTF | TGTGCCAGCAGTTACGGGGGAGGGCATGGCTACACCTTC | TRBV6-5 | NA | TRBJ1-2
CASSETSGDHEQYF | TGTGCCAGCAGTGAAACTAGCGGGGACCACGAGCAGTACTTC | TRBV6-1 | TRBD2 | TRBJ2-7
CASSFTLDRGSYEQYF | TGCGCCAGCAGCTTTACGCTGGACAGGGGGTCCTACGAGCAGTACTTC | TRBV5-1 | TRBD1 | TRBJ2-7
CASTRGLGGGRETQYF | TGTGCCAGCACCAGGGGACTAGGCGGGGGGCGGGAGACCCAGTACTTC | TRBV11-2 | TRBD2 | TRBJ2-5
CASSVEGGVVTGELFF | TGTGCCAGCAGCGTAGAGGGGGGGGTGGTGACCGGGGAGCTGTTTTTT | TRBV9 | NA | TRBJ2-2
CASSLEGPNTQYF | TGTGCCAGCAGCTTAGAGGGGCCAAATACGCAGTATTTT | TRBV7-9 | NA | TRBJ2-3
CASSLGLAGGKETQYF | TGTGCCAGCAGCCTCGGACTAGCGGGGGGGAAAGAGACCCAGTACTTC | TRBV9 | TRBD2 | TRBJ2-5